This is a list of T cell receptor beta chains from one sample in a study of blood T cells in healthy people across ages. TCRdb passed the 5' RACE reads through MiXCR, listing each CDR3 protein once. Here the sample spans under 800,000 distinct CDR3 sequences, around 46% being singletons. Sequencing used blood. Receptors originate from a woman aged 55-75 years in good health. Both conserved end residues are part of each CDR3. Each record gives: V gene, clone size, J gene, D gene, CDR3 DNA, CDR3 protein. A D gene is named only where the DNA matches it firmly. Where a row states a size, it is once, few, many or the class of an expanded clone; other rows omit it.

V: TRBV10-3
size: .
J: TRBJ2-3
D: .
DNA: TGTGCCATCAGTGTGGGAACGATTGGGACCACAGATACGCAGTATTTT
CDR3: CAISVGTIGTTDTQYF

V: TRBV28
size: few
J: TRBJ2-6
D: TRBD2
DNA: TGTGCCAGCAGAGATCGAGCGGGAACCTCTGGGGCCAACGTCCTGACTTTC
CDR3: CASRDRAGTSGANVLTF

V: TRBV20-1
size: few
J: TRBJ2-7
D: .
DNA: TGCAGTGCTAGAGATCCCCCAGGTACCTACGAGCAGTACTTC
CDR3: CSARDPPGTYEQYF

V: TRBV7-2
size: few
J: TRBJ2-3
D: .
DNA: TGTGCCAGCAGCTCTCTCGTCAGCACAGATACGCAGTATTTT
CDR3: CASSSLVSTDTQYF

V: TRBV12-3/TRBV12-4
size: .
J: TRBJ2-7
D: .
DNA: TGTGCCAGCAGTAGACAGTCGTCCTCCTACGAGCAGTACTTC
CDR3: CASSRQSSSYEQYF

V: TRBV29-1
size: few
J: TRBJ2-5
D: .
DNA: TGCAGCGTTGCACAGGGTGGCGAGACCCAGTACTTC
CDR3: CSVAQGGETQYF

V: TRBV20-1
size: many
J: TRBJ2-1
D: .
DNA: TGCAGTGCTAGGGACAACAAGAACTACAATGAGCAGTTCTTC
CDR3: CSARDNKNYNEQFF

V: TRBV7-9
size: .
J: TRBJ2-5
D: .
DNA: TGTGCCAGCAGCTTAGCAGGGGTCGGGGAGACCCAGTACTTC
CDR3: CASSLAGVGETQYF

V: TRBV7-7
size: .
J: TRBJ2-1
D: .
DNA: TGTGCTAGCAGCTTAGGGCGCCACTACCAAGAGACCCAGTTCTTC
CDR3: CASSLGRHYQETQFF

V: TRBV4-2
size: .
J: TRBJ2-5
D: TRBD1
DNA: TGTGCCAGCAGCCAAGATCAGAGACAGGGGGCGTTGGAGACCCAGTACTTC
CDR3: CASSQDQRQGALETQYF

V: TRBV4-2
size: .
J: TRBJ2-5
D: TRBD2
DNA: TGTGCCAGCAGTTCTACGGGGGGGGAAGAGACCCAGTACTTC
CDR3: CASSSTGGEETQYF

V: TRBV6-6
size: .
J: TRBJ1-6
D: TRBD1
DNA: TGTGCCAGCAGTCCCGGGACAGGGAGCTCCTATAATTCACCCCTCCACTTT
CDR3: CASSPGTGSSYNSPLHF

V: TRBV5-1
size: .
J: TRBJ1-1
D: .
DNA: TGCGCCAGCAGTTCGGACATCTCTGGGAACACTGAAGCTTTCTTT
CDR3: CASSSDISGNTEAFF

V: TRBV6-2/TRBV6-3
size: .
J: TRBJ1-6
D: .
DNA: TGTGCCAGCAGACGGACCGAAACCGATAATTCACCCCTCCACTTT
CDR3: CASRRTETDNSPLHF

V: TRBV24-1
size: few
J: TRBJ2-5
D: .
DNA: TGTGCCACCAGTGAACCCGAGAGAGAGACCCAGTACTTC
CDR3: CATSEPERETQYF

V: TRBV12-3/TRBV12-4
size: few
J: TRBJ1-2
D: TRBD1
DNA: TGTGCCAGCAGTGTAGAGGGGGCTGACTATGGCTACACCTTC
CDR3: CASSVEGADYGYTF

V: TRBV7-2
size: .
J: TRBJ1-6
D: .
DNA: TGTGCCAGCAGCTTAGCGGGGTCAGGGAATTCACCCCTCCACTTT
CDR3: CASSLAGSGNSPLHF

V: TRBV5-1
size: few
J: TRBJ2-6
D: TRBD1
DNA: TGCGCCAGCGGAACGGGACAGGGGGCTGGGGCCAACGTCCTGACTTTC
CDR3: CASGTGQGAGANVLTF

V: TRBV5-1
size: once
J: TRBJ2-1
D: .
DNA: TGCGCCAGCAGCTGGAGTCCGAGGGGTGAGCAGTTCTTC
CDR3: CASSWSPRGEQFF

V: TRBV27
size: few
J: TRBJ2-7
D: .
DNA: TGTGCCAGCAGTTTATGGGGTAACGGGGGCAATGAGCAGTACTTC
CDR3: CASSLWGNGGNEQYF

V: TRBV20-1
size: .
J: TRBJ2-7
D: TRBD2
DNA: TGCAGTGCTAGAGCGCCGGGACTAGCGCCCTACGAGCAGTACTTC
CDR3: CSARAPGLAPYEQYF

V: TRBV3-1
size: few
J: TRBJ2-1
D: TRBD2
DNA: TGTGCCAGCAGCGCAAGCGGGAGGGGCTCCGCGGGTGAGCAGTTCTTC
CDR3: CASSASGRGSAGEQFF

V: TRBV2
size: many
J: TRBJ1-5
D: .
DNA: TGTGCCAGCAGTGAATCGTGGGGGAATCAGCCCCAGCATTTT
CDR3: CASSESWGNQPQHF

V: TRBV7-2
size: .
J: TRBJ2-1
D: .
DNA: TGTGCCAGCAGCTTCTTTGATGAGCAGTTATTC
CDR3: CASSFFDEQLF

V: TRBV7-9
size: .
J: TRBJ2-7
D: TRBD1
DNA: TGTGCCAGCAGCTTAGACCCGGGACAGGGATCCTACGAGCAGTACTTC
CDR3: CASSLDPGQGSYEQYF

V: TRBV12-3/TRBV12-4
size: .
J: TRBJ1-1
D: .
DNA: TGTGCCAGCAGCTCTGCAGGGGTTTTGCCTTTCTTT
CDR3: CASSSAGVLPFF

V: TRBV20-1
size: .
J: TRBJ2-5
D: TRBD1
DNA: TGCAGTGCTAGACCGGCGACAGGGCAAGAGACCCAGTACTTC
CDR3: CSARPATGQETQYF

V: TRBV21-1
size: .
J: TRBJ2-7
D: .
DNA: TGTGCCAGCAGCAACTTGGGACTAGCGGTGAATGAGCAGTACTTC
CDR3: CASSNLGLAVNEQYF

V: TRBV4-2
size: few
J: TRBJ2-3
D: TRBD2
DNA: TGTGCCAGCAGCCAAGGGACTAGCGGGATCCAAGATACGCAGTATTTT
CDR3: CASSQGTSGIQDTQYF